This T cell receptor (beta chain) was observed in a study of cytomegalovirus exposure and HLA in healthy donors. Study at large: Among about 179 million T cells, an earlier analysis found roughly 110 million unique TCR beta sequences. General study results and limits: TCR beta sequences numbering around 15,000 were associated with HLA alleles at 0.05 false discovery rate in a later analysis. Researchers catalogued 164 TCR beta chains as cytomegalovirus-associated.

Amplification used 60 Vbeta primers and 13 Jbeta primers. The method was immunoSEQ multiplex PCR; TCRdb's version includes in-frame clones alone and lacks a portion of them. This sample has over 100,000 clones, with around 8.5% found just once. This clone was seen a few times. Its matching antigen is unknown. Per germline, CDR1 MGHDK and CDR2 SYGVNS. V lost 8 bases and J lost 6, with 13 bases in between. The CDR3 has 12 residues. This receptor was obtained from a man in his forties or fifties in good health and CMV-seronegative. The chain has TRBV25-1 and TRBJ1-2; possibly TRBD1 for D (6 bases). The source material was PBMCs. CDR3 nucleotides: TGTGCCAGCGGAGCTGGGGGCGATGGCTACACCTTC. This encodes CASGAGGDGYTF.